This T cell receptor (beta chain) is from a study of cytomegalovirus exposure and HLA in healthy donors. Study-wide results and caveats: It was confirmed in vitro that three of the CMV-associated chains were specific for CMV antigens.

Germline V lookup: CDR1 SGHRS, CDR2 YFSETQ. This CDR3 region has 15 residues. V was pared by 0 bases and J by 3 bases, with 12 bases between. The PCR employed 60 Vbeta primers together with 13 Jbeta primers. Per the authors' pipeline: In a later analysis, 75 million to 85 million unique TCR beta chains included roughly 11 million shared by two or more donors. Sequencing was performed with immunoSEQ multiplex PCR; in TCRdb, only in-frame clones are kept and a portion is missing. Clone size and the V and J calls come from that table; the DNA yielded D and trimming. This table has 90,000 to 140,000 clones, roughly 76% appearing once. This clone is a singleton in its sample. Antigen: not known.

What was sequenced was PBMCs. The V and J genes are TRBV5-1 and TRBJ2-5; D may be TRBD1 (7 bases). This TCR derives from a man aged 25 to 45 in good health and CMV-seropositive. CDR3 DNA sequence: TGCGCCAGCAGCTTGGGAGGGGGGACAGAAGAGACCCAGTACTTC. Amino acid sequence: CASSLGGGTEETQYF.